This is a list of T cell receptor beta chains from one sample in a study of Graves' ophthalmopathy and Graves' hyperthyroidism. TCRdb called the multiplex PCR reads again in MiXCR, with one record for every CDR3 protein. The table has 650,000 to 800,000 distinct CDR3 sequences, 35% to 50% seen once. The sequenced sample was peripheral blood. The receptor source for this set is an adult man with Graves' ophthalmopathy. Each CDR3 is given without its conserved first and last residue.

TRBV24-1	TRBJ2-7	ATSDLNRVKYEQY
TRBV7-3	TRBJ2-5	ASSFSPGVGETQY
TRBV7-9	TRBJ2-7	ASSYYGTVSPGEQY
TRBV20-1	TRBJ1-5	SASLGEYQPQH
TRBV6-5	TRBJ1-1	ASSYSSGGGGTEAF
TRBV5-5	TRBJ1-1	ASSLWLGGSEAF
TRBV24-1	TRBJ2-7	ATSTSDGPYEQY
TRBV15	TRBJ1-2	ATSSVRQGQNYGYT
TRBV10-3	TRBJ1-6	AISEPEDNSPLH
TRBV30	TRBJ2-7	AWSGGAYEQY
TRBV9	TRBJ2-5	ASSVELAGGQETQY
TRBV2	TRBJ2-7	ASKRMTEQY
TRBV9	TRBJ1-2	ASSEQGAEGYT
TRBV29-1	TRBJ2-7	SVSGGKGYEQY
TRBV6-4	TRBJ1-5	ASSLGSGGLSNQPQH
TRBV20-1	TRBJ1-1	SAYGEARITEAF
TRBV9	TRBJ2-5	ASSQVGTDQETQY
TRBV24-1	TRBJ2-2	ATSDLPLRWDNTGELF
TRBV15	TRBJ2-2	ATSRDPPGELF
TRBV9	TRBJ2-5	ASSVKGQGLETQY
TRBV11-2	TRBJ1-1	ASSSYSLTNTEAF
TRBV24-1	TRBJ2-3	ATSDPGTTTTDTQY
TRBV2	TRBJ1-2	ASRPGTGNGGYGYT
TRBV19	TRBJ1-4	ASVPGQNNEKLF
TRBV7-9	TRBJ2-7	ASSLVEGPNYEQY
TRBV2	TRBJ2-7	ASSAKVLAGVSYEQY
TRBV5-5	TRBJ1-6	ASRGAGTGNSPLH
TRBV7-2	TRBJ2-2	ASSFGGRFTGELF
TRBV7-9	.	ASSLGSLAEQF
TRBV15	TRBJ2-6	ATSSRLGSAGANVLT
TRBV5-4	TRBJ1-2	ASSLVVGRVNYGYT
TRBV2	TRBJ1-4	ASSHWDVGDEKLF
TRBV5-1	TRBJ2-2	ASSLGALNRGGELF
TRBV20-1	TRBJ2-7	SALTSRGASYEQY
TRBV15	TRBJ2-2	ATSRDLGTGELF
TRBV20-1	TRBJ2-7	SASRDIYYEQY
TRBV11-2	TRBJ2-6	ASSPREQDSSGANVLT
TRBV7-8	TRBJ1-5	ASSFGKGLSGYQPQH
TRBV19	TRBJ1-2	ASSMHPGAYYGYT
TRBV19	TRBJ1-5	ASSWTPENQPQH
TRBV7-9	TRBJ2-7	ASRPLAGAAYEQY
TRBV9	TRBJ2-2	ASSVATGLAGIGELF
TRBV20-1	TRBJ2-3	SARSKGEVRASTDTQY
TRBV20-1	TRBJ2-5	SAKAGGGGTQY
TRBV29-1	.	SVSSLSEQF
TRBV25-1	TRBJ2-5	ASLTGGEETQY
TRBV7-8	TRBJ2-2	ASSLVAGVSGELF
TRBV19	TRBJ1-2	ASRTGKGGYT
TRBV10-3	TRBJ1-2	AISLGQGASNYT
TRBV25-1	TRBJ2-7	ASSVAGRKEQY
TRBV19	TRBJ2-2	ASSIRTSGTNTGELF
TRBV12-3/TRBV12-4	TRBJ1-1	ASIGRLTGGTEAF
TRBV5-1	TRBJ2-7	ASSFGGNEQY
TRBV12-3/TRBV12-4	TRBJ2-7	ASRNRAGAGYEQY
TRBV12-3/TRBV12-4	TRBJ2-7	ASSYGHHYYEQY
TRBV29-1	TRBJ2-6	SVGTAITGANVLT
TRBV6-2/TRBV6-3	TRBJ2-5	ASSRMDSQETQY
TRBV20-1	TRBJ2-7	SAFLPGSPYEQY
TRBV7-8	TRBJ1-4	ASSLGASQNEKLF